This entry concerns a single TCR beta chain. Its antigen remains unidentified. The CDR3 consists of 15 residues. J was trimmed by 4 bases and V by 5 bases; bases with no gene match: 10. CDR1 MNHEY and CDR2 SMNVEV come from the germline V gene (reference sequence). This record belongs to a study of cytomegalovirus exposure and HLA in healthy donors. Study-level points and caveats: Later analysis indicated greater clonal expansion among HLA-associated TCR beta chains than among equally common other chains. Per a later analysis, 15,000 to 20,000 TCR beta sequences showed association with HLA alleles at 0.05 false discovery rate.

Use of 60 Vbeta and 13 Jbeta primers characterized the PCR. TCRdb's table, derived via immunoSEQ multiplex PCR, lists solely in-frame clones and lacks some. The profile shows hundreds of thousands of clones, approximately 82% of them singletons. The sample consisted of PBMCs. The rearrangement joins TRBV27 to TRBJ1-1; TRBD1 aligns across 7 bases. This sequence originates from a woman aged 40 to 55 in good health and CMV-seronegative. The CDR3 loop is CASSNQGGPGTEAFF. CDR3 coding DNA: TGTGCCAGCAGTAACCAGGGGGGTCCGGGCACTGAAGCTTTCTTT.